This T cell receptor beta chain came from a study of lymphopenia after photon versus proton radiotherapy. Assay: immunoSEQ multiplex PCR; the TCRdb copy retains only in-frame clones and omits some. Of 15,000 to 20,000 clones listed, about 85% are singletons. The CDR3 runs to 13 residues. CDR1 MDHEN and CDR2 SYDVKM come from the germline V gene. The ends lost 6 bases at V and 7 bases at J; junction bases unmatched: 5. This clone came up a few times. The sequenced sample was peripheral blood, obtained from a patient treated with proton-based radiotherapy. V usage is TRBV28 and J usage is TRBJ1-5, with TRBD1 identical over 8 bases. This sequence was found in a man between 70 and 80 years old with pancreatic cancer. CDR3 nucleotide sequence: TGTGCCAGCAGCCAGGACAGGGTGCAGCCCCAGCATTTT. This gives the protein CASSQDRVQPQHF.